This T cell receptor (beta chain) is from a study of radiation and T cells in renal cell carcinoma. Comments on this clone: Its antigen is not known.

Study results and limitations: From baseline, blood top tumor clonotypes peaked at 2 weeks post-radiation.

The CDR3 loop spans 12 amino acids. Germline V gene lookup returns CDR1 LNHDA and CDR2 SQIVND (reference sequence). Trimming left V 6 bases short and J 8 bases short, with 10 bases between. Method: immunoSEQ multiplex PCR; TCRdb's copy keeps in-frame clones and lacks some. The table lists around 170,000 clones, around 89% of them singletons. As to time point: blood 4 weeks post-SBRT, at nephrectomy. Indicated treatment: 15 Gy SBRT to primary tumor, nephrectomy 4 weeks later. Nephrectomy followed 15 Gy stereotactic body radiation by 4 weeks. After SBRT, blood was collected at 2 and 4 weeks, plus baseline.

The clonotype was recovered from a woman aged 45-59 years with renal cell carcinoma. The chain combines TRBV19 with TRBJ1-4; D possibly corresponds to TRBD1 (5 bases). Sequences were derived from blood, sampled from a patient whose treatment included radiotherapy and nephrectomy. CDR3: CASSQRGEKLFF. DNA of the CDR3: TGTGCCAGTAGCCAGAGGGGCGAAAAACTGTTTTTT.